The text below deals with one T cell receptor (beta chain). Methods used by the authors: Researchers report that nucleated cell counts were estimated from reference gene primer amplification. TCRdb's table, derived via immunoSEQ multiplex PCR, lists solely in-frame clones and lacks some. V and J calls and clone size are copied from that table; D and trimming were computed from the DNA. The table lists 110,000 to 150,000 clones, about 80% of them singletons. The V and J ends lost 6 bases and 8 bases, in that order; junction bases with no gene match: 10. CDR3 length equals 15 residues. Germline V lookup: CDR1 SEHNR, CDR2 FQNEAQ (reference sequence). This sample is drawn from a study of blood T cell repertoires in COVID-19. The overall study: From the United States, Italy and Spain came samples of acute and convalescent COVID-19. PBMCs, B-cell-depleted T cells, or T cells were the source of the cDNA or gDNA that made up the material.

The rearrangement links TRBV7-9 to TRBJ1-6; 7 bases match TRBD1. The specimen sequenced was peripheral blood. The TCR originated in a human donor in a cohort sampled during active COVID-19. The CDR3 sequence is CASSSGTVEDSPLHF. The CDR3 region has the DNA TGTGCCAGCAGTTCCGGGACAGTCGAAGATTCACCCCTCCACTTT.